Listed here are 5 T cell receptor beta chains from one sample, sequenced in a study of tumor-infiltrating lymphocytes in primary liver carcinoma. For each extraction, RNA and DNA were obtained together from 20-30 mg of unsorted bulk tissue. Reverse transcription of roughly 0.5 ug total RNA with a constant-region primer produced TCR beta cDNA. Three nested multiplex PCR rounds, a slightly modified ARM-PCR method, built the TCR beta libraries. The study ran its first two PCR rounds for approximately 10 cycles each, using TRBV1-TRBV30 forward primers and a C-beta reverse primer. TCRdb used MiXCR to reprocess the multiplex PCR reads, holding one entry per CDR3 protein. The sample has 80,000 to 100,000 distinct CDR3 sequences; less than 75% are singletons. The sequenced material came from tumor-adjacent normal liver tissue. These receptor sequences come from a man between 40 and 49 years old with primary liver carcinoma and hepatitis B virus infection.

A note on this clonotype: The conserved phenylalanine or tryptophan is not found at the CDR3 terminus, so this likely reflects a read error. The chain carries TRBV6-2 or TRBV6-3 and TRBJ1-1; D remains unclear. The germline gives CDR1 MNHEY, CDR2 SVGEGT. This CDR3 has 11 amino acids. V lost 9 bases, J lost 7 bases, and 12 bases lay in between. The DNA for the CDR3 is TGTGCCAGTAGCACTTCCTTTGAAGCTTTCTAT. Its translation: CASSTSFEAFY.

To note about this clonotype: An end of the junction differs from the germline gene, which may be a read error. The chain recombines TRBV6-1 with TRBJ2-1; D remains unclear. Germline CDR1 reads MNHNS; CDR2 reads SASEGT. The CDR3 runs 15 residues. The CDR3 spells CASSEAGSYLYEQFF. Here the CDR3 DNA reads TGTGCCAGCAGTGAAGCGGGGTCGTACCTCTACGAGCAATTCTTC.

About this clonotype itself: The germline gene is not matched at one end of the junction; a read error may be the cause. V and J are TRBV4-1 and TRBJ2-7, with 12 bases that match TRBD2. Germline V gene sequence: CDR1 MGHRA, CDR2 YSYEKL. This CDR3 is built from 15 residues. The CDR3 spells CASSPTSGSSYDQYF. In DNA, the CDR3 is TGCGCCAGCAGTCCGACTAGCGGGAGCTCCTACGACCAGTACTTC.

This chain links TRBV24-1 with TRBJ1-2; D not resolved. The V and J ends lost 3 bases and 3 bases respectively, with 22 bases between them. The CDR3 sequence is 18 residues long. Per germline, CDR1 KGHDR and CDR2 SFDVKD. CDR3: CATSDTSPLTTEDYGYTF. DNA for the CDR3: TGTGCCACCAGTGATACAAGCCCCCTGACAACCGAGGACTATGGCTACACCTTC.

On this clonotype itself: A read error may explain this, as a much larger clone is one base away. The V gene is TRBV6-1, the J gene TRBJ1-5; D not certain. Germline values: CDR1 MNHNS, CDR2 SASEGT. CDR3 length: 13 amino acids. The DNA for the CDR3 is TGTGCCAGCGGTGAAAGTATTGGACGGCCCCAGCATTTT. It codes for CASGESIGRPQHF.